These 4 T cell receptor beta chains came from one sample sequenced in a study of T cell changes during pregnancy in multiple sclerosis. Only in-frame clones appear in the TCRdb table, and some are missing; sequencing was by immunoSEQ multiplex PCR. The sample contains 40,000 to 55,000 clones, about 92% of which appear only once. Sequencing was carried out using peripheral blood. The receptors originated from a female donor with multiple sclerosis, enrolled in a pregnancy study.

The chain joins TRBV4-1 to TRBJ2-1, with 7 nucleotides matching TRBD2. Germline CDR1 and CDR2: MGHRA and YSYEKL. V shed 0 bases and J 4 bases; nucleotides not matched to a gene: 12. This CDR3 has 18 residues. The CDR3 DNA sequence: TGCGCCAGCAGCCAAGATCTTGGGAGGGAGGGCCGGTACAATGAGCAGTTCTTC. Protein: CASSQDLGREGRYNEQFF.

The V and J genes are TRBV7-3 and TRBJ1-1, with TRBD1 identical over 7 bases. V shed 2 bases and J 2 bases; nucleotides not matched to a gene: 8. There are 16 residues in the CDR3. Germline V gene lookup returns CDR1 SGHTA and CDR2 FQGTGA. In DNA, the CDR3 is TGTGCCAGCAGCTTACCGATAACAGGGGTCAACACTGAAGCTTTCTTT. It specifies CASSLPITGVNTEAFF.

The rearrangement joins TRBV5-1 to TRBJ2-1, with 8 bases aligning to TRBD1. V trimming: 2 bases; J trimming: 5 bases; junction bases outside the gene matches: 9. The germline V gene encodes CDR1 SGHRS and CDR2 YFSETQ. The CDR3 has 16 amino acids. CDR3 nucleotides: TGCGCCAGCAGCTTCCCAGGGGGCGCTCCGGACAATGAGCAGTTCTTC. Translation gives CASSFPGGAPDNEQFF.

This clone was detected once. This chain joins TRBV2 and TRBJ2-7, with 7 bases fitting TRBD2. V gave up 6 bases and J gave up 6 bases; unmatched junction bases: 14. The CDR3 loop spans 15 amino acids. Per germline, CDR1 SNHLY and CDR2 FYNNEI. The CDR3 DNA follows: TGTGCCAGCAGCGCGTCGGGTGCGGGAGTGGGCGAGCAGTACTTC. Translation gives CASSASGAGVGEQYF.